One sample yielded the 29 T cell receptor beta chains listed below, sequenced in a study of vaccination and CD4 T cells after COVID-19 (dated by TCRdb to between 2021 and 2023). The library was prepared using PCR. Instrument on record: Illumina iSeq 100. At the Johns Hopkins FTIC core, DNA from the cultured CD4+ T cells underwent TCR sequencing with the Oncomine TCR Beta short-read assay. TCRdb reworked the public reads: Q25 trimming with fastp, MiXCR clone assembly, productive beta chains retained. Each record represents a unique CDR3 protein, reported with the most common genes and DNA among its rows. The sample table lists thousands of distinct CDR3 sequences, roughly 20% of them with a count of one. Together, the top ten hold 50% to 65% of the sample. Their recognized antigens are unknown. This sample's treatment or condition label indicates: roughly 10-day PBMC culture with coronavirus spike peptide pools or control peptides (ViraFEST assay).

The sample here was CD4+ T cells from blood, cultured in vitro, taken after SARS-CoV-2 vaccination. These receptor sequences come from a human donor who had recovered from COVID-19.

This clonotype has only a few counts. This sequence joins TRBV6-1 and TRBJ2-2; 11 positions agree with TRBD1. The CDR3 has 14 amino acids. V lost 8 bases and J lost 7; bases outside the gene matches: 6. Germline lookup yields CDR1 MNHNS and CDR2 SASEGT. CDR3 sequence reads: CASVWTGGIGELFF. Written as DNA, the CDR3 is TGTGCCAGCGTCTGGACAGGGGGCATCGGGGAGCTGTTTTTT.

In this sample, this clonotype is medium-sized (0.01 to 0.1%). The chain employs TRBV7-8 and TRBJ1-6; 9 bases line up with TRBD1. CDR1 is SGHVS and CDR2 is FQNEAQ in the germline V gene. This CDR3 has 14 amino acids. V gave up 5 bases and J gave up 8 bases; unmatched junction bases: 4. The CDR3 region is CASSTRDRDSPLHF. In nucleotides, the CDR3 is TGTGCCAGCAGCACCCGGGACAGGGATTCACCCCTCCACTTT.

This clonotype was counted a few times. The chain carries TRBV20-1 and TRBJ2-7; TRBD2 matches at 14 bases. J was trimmed by 4 bases and V by 4 bases; bases with no gene match: 9. This CDR3 spans 16 amino acids. Per germline, CDR1 DFQATT and CDR2 SNEGSKA (reference sequence). As DNA, the CDR3 is TGCAGTGCTAAAAAGACTAGCGGGGGGGCCGGGTACGAGCAGTACTTC. This gives the protein CSAKKTSGGAGYEQYF.

The chain combines TRBV6-2 or TRBV6-3 with TRBJ2-3, with 11 bases lining up with TRBD2. V was pared by 4 bases and J by 2 bases, with 11 bases of the junction left unmatched. Germline V gene data show CDR1 as MNHEY and CDR2 as SVGEGT. CDR3 length: 18 residues. The CDR3: CASSLPSLAGGHTDTQYF. The CDR3 nucleotides are TGTGCCAGCAGTTTACCGTCCCTAGCGGGGGGACACACAGATACGCAGTATTTT.

The chain links TRBV6-4 to TRBJ2-3; TRBD1 or TRBD2 may be the D gene (5 bases each). Germline-derived CDR1 and CDR2 are MRHNA and SNTAGT. The CDR3 has 12 amino acids. V was trimmed by 8 bases and J by 3 bases, leaving 9 bases between them. This chain's CDR3 is CASYWGTDTQYF. The CDR3 DNA reads as TGTGCCAGCTATTGGGGGACAGATACGCAGTATTTT.

The chain is built from TRBV5-4 and TRBJ2-3, with TRBD2 matching 9 bases. Germline trimming cut 4 bases from V and 5 bases from J; bases unmatched to any gene: 8. Germline CDR1 SGHNT, CDR2 YYREEE (reference sequence). This CDR3 is built from 15 residues. CDR3 sequence (DNA): TGTGCCAGCAGCCTTTCGGCGGGAGGGGGAGATACGCAGTATTTT. It translates to CASSLSAGGGDTQYF. Filled out from reference TRBV5-4 and TRBJ2-3, the complete variable domain reads ETGVTQSPTHLIKTRGQQVTLRCSSQSGHNTVSWYQQALGQGPQFIFQYYREEENGRGNFPPRFSGLQFPNYSSELNVNALELDDSALYLCASSLSAGGGDTQYFGPGTRLTVL.

The chain couples TRBV29-1 to TRBJ2-7; D call uncertain. Deletions cut 7 bases from V and 1 base from J, with 11 bases between. Germline V CDR1 and CDR2: SQVTM, ANQGSEA. This CDR3 has 12 residues. CDR3 in amino acids: CSARTQSYEQYF. CDR3 in DNA: TGCAGCGCCCGGACGCAATCCTACGAGCAGTACTTC.

By share of the sample, this clonotype is medium-sized. The chain has TRBV6-5 and TRBJ1-2; D is unclear. The germline CDR1 and CDR2 sequences are MNHEY and SVGAGI. V lost 0 bases to trimming and J lost 0 bases, with 8 bases between them. The CDR3 has 15 residues. Here the CDR3 reads CASSYSGRSNYGYTF. The CDR3 nucleotides read TGTGCCAGCAGTTACTCCGGACGGTCTAACTATGGCTACACCTTC.

By share, this clonotype counts as medium-sized. This chain connects TRBV7-2 to TRBJ1-5; 9 bases are shared with TRBD1. Germline V gene lookup returns CDR1 SGHTA and CDR2 FQGNSA. The CDR3 loop spans 16 amino acids. V lost 4 bases and J lost 6; bases outside the gene matches: 10. In DNA form, the CDR3 reads TGTGCCAGCAGCTCCCCGCGGGGACAGGGCTCTCAGCCCCAGCATTTT. Translated, it gives CASSSPRGQGSQPQHF. The variable domain in full, with the rest retrieved from reference TRBV7-2 and TRBJ1-5, is GAGVSQSPSNKVTEKGKDVELRCDPISGHTALYWYRQSLGQGLEFLIYFQGNSAPDKSGLPSDRFSAERTGGSVSTLTIQRTQQEDSAVYLCASSSPRGQGSQPQHFGDGTRLSIL.

V gene TRBV4-1 combines with J gene TRBJ2-7; D not resolved. V was trimmed by 1 base and J by 5 bases, leaving 3 bases between them. The germline V gene encodes CDR1 MGHRA and CDR2 YSYEKL. The CDR3 length is 11 residues. The CDR3 sequence: CASSQANEQYF. CDR3 nucleotides: TGCGCCAGCAGCCAAGCCAACGAGCAGTACTTC.

By share, this clonotype ranks as medium-sized. The chain recombines TRBV7-2 with TRBJ2-1; tentatively, D is TRBD1 (5 bases). V lost 3 bases and J 7 bases, leaving 10 bases between the germline ends. CDR3 size: 13 residues. From germline, CDR1 is SGHTA and CDR2 FQGNSA. The CDR3 DNA follows: TGTGCCAGCAGCTTGGAGAAGGGGAATGAGCAGTTCTTC. Translated, it gives CASSLEKGNEQFF.

This clonotype was seen ten or more times. The chain is built from TRBV27 and TRBJ2-3; D may be TRBD2 (6 bases). CDR1 and CDR2 (germline): MNHEY, SMNVEV (reference sequence). CDR3 size: 16 residues. Trimming took off 8 bases at V and 2 bases at J, with 20 bases between the two ends. CDR3 in DNA: TGTGCCAGCTCCTCCTTCCGGCGGGGAATCACAGATACGCAGTATTTT. Protein product: CASSSFRRGITDTQYF.

The chain carries TRBV6-1 and TRBJ1-1; D call uncertain. V dropped 5 bases and J dropped 7 bases, with 8 bases sitting between them. The CDR3 loop spans 11 amino acids. Germline CDR1 is MNHNS and CDR2 is SASEGT. The CDR3 nucleotides are TGTGCCAGCAGTACCAGGAATGAAGCTTTCTTT. Translation: CASSTRNEAFF.

By frequency in the sample, this clonotype is medium-sized. V gene TRBV20-1 combines with J gene TRBJ2-1; TRBD1 aligns across 9 bases. This CDR3 spans 13 amino acids. The V segment lost 5 bases and the J segment 6 bases; nucleotides outside the gene matches: 5. Germline CDR1 reads DFQATT; CDR2 reads SNEGSKA (reference sequence). DNA of the CDR3: TGCAGTGCTGCCGGGACAGGGTTCAATGAGCAGTTCTTC. Its translation: CSAAGTGFNEQFF.

By proportion, this clonotype is medium-sized. The chain couples TRBV6-1 to TRBJ1-1; D gene uncertain. V lost 6 bases and J lost 4, with 9 bases in between. The CDR3 spans 12 residues. Germline CDR1 and CDR2: MNHNS and SASEGT. The DNA of the CDR3 is TGTGCCAGCAGGGCCCTACGCACTGAAGCTTTCTTT. This sequence encodes CASRALRTEAFF.

This chain uses TRBV20-1 with TRBJ2-1, with D possibly being TRBD1 or TRBD2 (5 bases each). CDR1 is DFQATT, CDR2 SNEGSKA, per germline (reference sequence). With 8 bases removed from V and 7 bases from J, the gap between germline ends came to 21 bases. The CDR3 spans 14 residues. This CDR3 is CSPDGDQGYNEQFF. DNA of the CDR3: TGCAGTCCCGATGGGGACCAGGGATATAATGAGCAGTTCTTC.

The chain joins TRBV7-2 to TRBJ2-1; TRBD2 is a possible D gene (6 bases). This CDR3 is built from 14 residues. The ends were cut back, 1 base at V and 7 bases at J, with 11 bases in the middle. CDR1 is SGHTA and CDR2 is FQGNSA in the germline V gene. In DNA form, the CDR3 reads TGTGCCAGCAGCTTAGGTATGCTAGCGAATGAGCAGTTCTTC. This sequence encodes CASSLGMLANEQFF. The whole variable domain, filled in from reference TRBV7-2 and TRBJ2-1, reads GAGVSQSPSNKVTEKGKDVELRCDPISGHTALYWYRQSLGQGLEFLIYFQGNSAPDKSGLPSDRFSAERTGGSVSTLTIQRTQQEDSAVYLCASSLGMLANEQFFGPGTRLTVL.

This clonotype was detected only a few times. This chain joins TRBV24-1 and TRBJ2-3; TRBD1 aligns across 9 bases. Unmatched junction bases numbered 5, after V lost 3 bases and J lost 2 bases. The CDR3 is 16 residues long. CDR1 and CDR2 from the germline V gene are KGHDR and SFDVKD. The CDR3 coding sequence is TGTGCCACCAGTGATAACAGGGGGCTAATCACAGATACGCAGTATTTT. Translated: CATSDNRGLITDTQYF.

This clonotype is medium-sized (0.01 to 0.1%). The CDR3 coding sequence is TGCAGTGCTAGCGGGACAGGGACTGCACCCCTCCACTTT. Translated, it gives CSASGTGTAPLHF. The rearrangement joins TRBV20-1 to TRBJ1-6; TRBD1 aligns across 9 bases. The CDR3 is made up of 13 amino acids. The junction had 5 bases not matched to a gene; V was cut back by 3 bases and J by 11 bases. The germline V gene encodes CDR1 DFQATT and CDR2 SNEGSKA (reference sequence).

This clonotype is medium-sized. The J gene is TRBJ2-5, the V gene TRBV20-1; the D gene is possibly TRBD1 (5 bases). CDR3 length: 14 residues. Trimming pared 5 bases from V and 0 bases from J, leaving 13 bases between. Per the germline V gene, CDR1 is DFQATT and CDR2 is SNEGSKA (reference sequence). The CDR3 DNA is TGCAGTGCTCAATTGACAGCGTACCAAGAGACCCAGTACTTC. Translating it yields CSAQLTAYQETQYF.

This clonotype is labeled as medium-sized. V is TRBV7-9 and J is TRBJ2-7; D tentatively fits TRBD1 or TRBD2 (5 bases each). V lost 2 bases to trimming and J lost 2 bases, with 13 bases between them. The germline V gene has CDR1 SEHNR and CDR2 FQNEAQ (reference sequence). The CDR3 loop spans 15 amino acids. This CDR3 reads CASSLRKGPAYEQYF. As DNA, the CDR3 is TGTGCCAGCAGCTTAAGAAAGGGACCAGCCTACGAGCAGTACTTC.

This clonotype is medium-sized. The V call is TRBV7-2, the J call TRBJ1-2; the D gene is possibly TRBD1 (6 bases). Trimming stripped 2 bases from V and 4 bases from J, with 14 bases between. Germline V gene data show CDR1 as SGHTA and CDR2 as FQGNSA. The CDR3 has 15 amino acids. Here the CDR3 DNA reads TGTGCCAGCAGCTTATGGGGGGCCCCGGGCTATGGCTACACCTTC. Translating it yields CASSLWGAPGYGYTF.

The CDR3 nucleotides read TGTGCCAGCAGCGCCCGTGGGGTTAATAATTCACCCCTCCACTTT. This gives the protein CASSARGVNNSPLHF. This chain links TRBV9 with TRBJ1-6, with D unresolved. This CDR3 region has 15 residues. Germline CDR1 and CDR2: SGDLS and YYNGEE. Trimming took off 3 bases at V and 5 bases at J, with 12 bases between the two ends.

The chain combines TRBV7-9 with TRBJ1-6; D remains unclear. This CDR3 spans 13 amino acids. The V gene's germline CDR1 is SEHNR and CDR2 FQNEAQ (reference sequence). The germline V and J ends were trimmed by 2 bases and 10 bases, with 9 bases remaining between them. CDR3 sequence reads: CASSLYLGSPLHF. CDR3 nucleotides: TGTGCCAGCAGCTTATATCTCGGCTCACCCCTCCACTTT.

In its sample, this clonotype ranks as medium-sized. This chain connects TRBV7-2 to TRBJ2-7, with TRBD1 matching over 9 bases. In germline, CDR1 is SGHTA, CDR2 FQGNSA. After removal of 7 bases from V and 2 bases from J, the junction contained 12 bases not matched to a gene. The CDR3 consists of 16 residues. Here the CDR3 DNA reads TGTGCCAGCATCCTTGCCCCGGGACAGGGAACCTACGAGCAGTACTTC. Translated: CASILAPGQGTYEQYF.

By proportion, this clonotype is medium-sized (0.01 to 0.1%). This rearrangement joins TRBV7-2 to TRBJ2-7; D possibly uses TRBD1 or TRBD2 (5 bases each). V was pared by 5 bases and J by 5 bases, with 16 bases between. Germline lookup yields CDR1 SGHTA and CDR2 FQGNSA. The CDR3 sequence is 14 residues long. CDR3 in amino acids: CASSPDLWDDEQYF. CDR3 in DNA: TGTGCCAGCAGCCCGGACCTTTGGGACGACGAGCAGTACTTC.

This sequence joins TRBV20-1 and TRBJ2-5; D possibly corresponds to TRBD2 (6 bases). V was trimmed by 0 bases and J by 5 bases, leaving 19 bases between them. CDR1 and CDR2 from the germline V gene are DFQATT and SNEGSKA (reference sequence). This CDR3 contains 16 residues. Here the CDR3 reads CSARDPATSRVETQYF. CDR3 bases: TGCAGTGCTAGAGATCCCGCTACTAGCCGCGTCGAGACCCAGTACTTC.

This clonotype was observed a few times. This chain uses TRBV29-1 with TRBJ2-1; tentatively, D is TRBD1 or TRBD2 (5 bases each). Germline V lookup: CDR1 SQVTM, CDR2 ANQGSEA. The CDR3 length is 11 residues. Trimming removed 5 bases from V and 13 bases from J, with 15 bases in between. CDR3 loop: CSVSPGTLQFF. CDR3 in DNA: TGCAGCGTTTCGCCCGGGACCCTCCAGTTCTTC.

The chain couples TRBV19 to TRBJ2-6, with D unclear. This CDR3 spans 17 amino acids. The V gene lost 9 bases and the J gene lost 0 bases, with 18 bases spanning the gap. CDR1 is LNHDA and CDR2 is SQIVND in the germline V gene (reference sequence). CDR3 amino acids: CASRRSPRSSGANVLTF. CDR3 coding DNA: TGTGCCAGCCGCCGGTCGCCGAGAAGCTCTGGGGCCAACGTCCTGACTTTC.